Each of the 10 T cell receptor beta chains below was sequenced from the same sample in a study of Tregs in tolerant kidney transplant recipients. Recipients received nonmyeloablative bone marrow transplants from related graft donors, with transient mixed chimerism. Using immunoSEQ multiplex PCR, the repertoire was profiled, and TCRdb retains in-frame clones only, with some absent. The sample has about 52,000 clones, approximately 91% seen once. Here the sequenced sample was CD8+ T cells from blood (PBMCs), taken 24 months after the transplant. Receptor source: a human patient who received a combined kidney and bone marrow transplant. Some T cells may arise from the graft donor.

V and J are TRBV28 and TRBJ1-2; D gene unclear. The CDR3 covers 11 residues. Trimming took off 5 bases at V and 6 bases at J, with 7 bases between the two ends. The V gene's germline CDR1 is MDHEN and CDR2 SYDVKM. The CDR3, as DNA: TGTGCCAGCAGTCCTCTCCATGGCTACACCTTC. Its translation: CASSPLHGYTF.

The chain is built from TRBV6-4 and TRBJ2-2; no definite D call. Germline assignment: CDR1 MRHNA and CDR2 SNTAGT. The CDR3 length is 14 residues. V was pared by 5 bases and J by 1 base, with 8 bases between. The CDR3 protein is CASSNTENTGELFF. In nucleotides, the CDR3 is TGTGCCAGCAGTAATACAGAGAACACCGGGGAGCTGTTTTTT.

The J gene is TRBJ2-2, the V gene TRBV29-1; 8 bases match TRBD2. Germline CDR1 reads SQVTM; CDR2 reads ANQGSEA. J gave up 6 bases and V 4 bases, and 13 bases lay outside the gene matches. The CDR3 spans 16 residues. The CDR3 sequence is CSVAVGGAFRAGELFF. The CDR3 DNA follows: TGCAGCGTTGCTGTCGGGGGGGCCTTTCGTGCCGGGGAGCTGTTTTTT.

The chain is built from TRBV6-5 and TRBJ2-3, with TRBD2 matching over 8 bases. Germline loops: CDR1 MNHEY, CDR2 SVGAGI. The length of the CDR3 is 14 residues. Losses at the gene ends were 7 bases for V and 2 bases for J; bases not matched to a gene: 5. CDR3 nucleotides: TGTGCCAGCAAAAGCGGGGGTGACACAGATACGCAGTATTTT. Its translation is CASKSGGDTDTQYF.

The rearrangement links TRBV6-1 to TRBJ2-1; 9 nucleotides align to TRBD2. Trimming took 4 bases from V and 6 from J; bases not matched to a gene: 4. This CDR3 has 14 residues. CDR1 is MNHNS and CDR2 is SASEGT in the germline V gene. The CDR3 loop is CASSVAGGPNEQFF. Written as DNA, the CDR3 is TGTGCCAGCAGTGTGGCGGGGGGGCCCAATGAGCAGTTCTTC.

J is TRBJ1-1 and V is TRBV19, with D maybe TRBD1 (6 bases). The CDR3 has 11 residues. With 10 bases removed from V and 3 bases from J, the gap between germline ends came to 9 bases. Germline CDR1 reads LNHDA; CDR2 reads SQIVND (reference sequence). The CDR3 spells CATEGDTEAFF. The CDR3 DNA reads as TGTGCCACCGAGGGGGACACTGAAGCTTTCTTT.

V and J are TRBV13 and TRBJ2-5; D not certain. CDR1 is PRHDT and CDR2 is FYEKMQ in the germline V gene (reference sequence). CDR3 length equals 14 residues. The germline V and J ends were trimmed by 0 bases and 1 base, with 6 bases remaining between them. The CDR3 nucleotides are TGTGCCAGCAGCTTAGGGGAGTTCCAAGAGACCCAGTACTTC. This encodes CASSLGEFQETQYF.

Here the CDR3 DNA reads TGTGCCAGCAGCGCGGGGACAGGGAGTTATGGCTACACCTTC. The encoded protein is CASSAGTGSYGYTF. The chain has TRBV7-8 and TRBJ1-2; 9 positions agree with TRBD1. CDR1 and CDR2 (germline): SGHVS, FQNEAQ. The V gene end was trimmed by 5 bases and the J gene end by 5 bases; junction bases not matched to a gene: 6. The CDR3 runs 14 residues.

Concerning this clone: This CDR3 is also generated by other DNA sequences in the sample. This rearrangement joins TRBV7-9 to TRBJ1-1, with TRBD1 as a possible D gene (6 bases). CDR1 and CDR2 from the germline V gene are SEHNR and FQNEAQ (reference sequence). CDR3 size: 13 residues. With 8 bases removed from V and 2 bases from J, the gap between germline ends came to 12 bases. The CDR3 reads CASQGLVNTEAFF. The CDR3 nucleotides are TGTGCCAGCCAGGGGCTGGTAAACACTGAAGCTTTCTTT.

CDR3 loop: CASRTGATNEKLFF. In DNA, the CDR3 is TGTGCCAGCAGGACGGGGGCAACTAATGAAAAACTGTTTTTT. The V and J genes are TRBV5-6 and TRBJ1-4, with D tentatively TRBD1 (5 bases). Trimming cost V 5 bases and J 0 bases, with 8 bases left between them. Germline V lookup: CDR1 SGHDT, CDR2 YYEEEE. There are 14 residues in the CDR3.